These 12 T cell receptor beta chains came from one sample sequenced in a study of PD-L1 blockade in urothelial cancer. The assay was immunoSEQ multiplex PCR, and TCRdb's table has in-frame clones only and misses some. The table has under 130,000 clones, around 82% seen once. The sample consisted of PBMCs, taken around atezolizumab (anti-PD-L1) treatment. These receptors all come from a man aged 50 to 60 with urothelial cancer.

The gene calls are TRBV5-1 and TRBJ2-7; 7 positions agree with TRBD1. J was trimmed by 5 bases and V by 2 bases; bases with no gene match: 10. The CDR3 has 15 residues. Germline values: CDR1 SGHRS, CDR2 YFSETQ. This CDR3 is CASSFGTQGWDEQYF. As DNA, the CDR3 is TGCGCCAGCAGCTTCGGGACACAGGGGTGGGACGAGCAGTACTTC.

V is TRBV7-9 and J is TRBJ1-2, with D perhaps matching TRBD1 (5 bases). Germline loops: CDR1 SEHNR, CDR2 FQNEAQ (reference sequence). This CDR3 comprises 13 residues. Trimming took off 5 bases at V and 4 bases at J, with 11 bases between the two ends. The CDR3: CASSETGAYGYTF. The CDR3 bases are TGTGCCAGCAGCGAAACAGGCGCCTATGGCTACACCTTC.

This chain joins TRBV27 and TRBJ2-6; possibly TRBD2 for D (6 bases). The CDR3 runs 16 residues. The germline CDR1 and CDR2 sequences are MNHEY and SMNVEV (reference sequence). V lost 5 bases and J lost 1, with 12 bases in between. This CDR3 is CASSPSGTSGANVLTF. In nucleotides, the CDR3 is TGTGCCAGCAGTCCGTCCGGGACTTCTGGGGCCAACGTCCTGACTTTC.

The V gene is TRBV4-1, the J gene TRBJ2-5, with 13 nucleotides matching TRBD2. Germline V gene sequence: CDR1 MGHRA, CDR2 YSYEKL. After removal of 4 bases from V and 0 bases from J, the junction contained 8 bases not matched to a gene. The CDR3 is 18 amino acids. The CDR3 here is CASSPKPGLAGYQETQYF. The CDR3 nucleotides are TGCGCCAGCAGCCCCAAACCGGGACTAGCGGGATACCAAGAGACCCAGTACTTC.

CDR3 DNA: TGTGCCAGCAGTGCCCCGGGACACGGCATGCCCCAGCATTTT. Residues: CASSAPGHGMPQHF. The gene calls are TRBV25-1 and TRBJ1-5; D might be TRBD1 (6 bases). Between the trimmed V and J ends, which lost 4 bases and 9 bases, there was a span of 16 bases. The CDR3 loop spans 14 amino acids. Germline assignment: CDR1 MGHDK and CDR2 SYGVNS.

The CDR3 DNA follows: TGTGCCAGCAGGGGGACAGCTAATCAGCCCCAGCATTTT. Its translation is CASRGTANQPQHF. This chain joins TRBV28 and TRBJ1-5; 7 positions agree with TRBD1. The junction had 3 bases not matched to a gene; V was cut back by 6 bases and J by 4 bases. The germline gives CDR1 MDHEN, CDR2 SYDVKM. This CDR3 is 13 amino acids long.

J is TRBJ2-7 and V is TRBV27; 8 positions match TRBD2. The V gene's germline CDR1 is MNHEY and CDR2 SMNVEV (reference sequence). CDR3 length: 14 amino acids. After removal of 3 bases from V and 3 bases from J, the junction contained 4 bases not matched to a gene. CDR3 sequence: CASSFHSGDYEQYF. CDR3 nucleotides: TGTGCCAGCAGTTTCCATAGCGGGGACTACGAGCAGTACTTC.

CDR3 DNA: TGTGCCAGTGCGGGACTGGCGTACACAGATACGCAGTATTTT. Protein product: CASAGLAYTDTQYF. The V and J genes are TRBV7-3 and TRBJ2-3, with D possibly matching TRBD2 (6 bases). Trimming shortened V by 9 bases and J by 2 bases, and 15 bases separated the two germline ends. CDR3 length equals 14 residues. CDR1 SGHTA and CDR2 FQGTGA come from the germline V gene.

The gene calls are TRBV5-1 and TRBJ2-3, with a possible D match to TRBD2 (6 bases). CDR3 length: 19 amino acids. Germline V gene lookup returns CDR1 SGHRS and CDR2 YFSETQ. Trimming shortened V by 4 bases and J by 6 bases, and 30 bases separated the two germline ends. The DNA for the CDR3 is TGCGCCAGCAGCGTAAGGGGAGGAACCGGGACTCGGAAGGGGGATACGCAGTATTTT. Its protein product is CASSVRGGTGTRKGDTQYF. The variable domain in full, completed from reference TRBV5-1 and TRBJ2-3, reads KAGVTQTPRYLIKTRGQQVTLSCSPISGHRSVSWYQQTPGQGLQFLFEYFSETQRNKGNFPGRFSGRQFSNSRSEMNVSTLELGDSALYLCASSVRGGTGTRKGDTQYFGPGTRLTVL.

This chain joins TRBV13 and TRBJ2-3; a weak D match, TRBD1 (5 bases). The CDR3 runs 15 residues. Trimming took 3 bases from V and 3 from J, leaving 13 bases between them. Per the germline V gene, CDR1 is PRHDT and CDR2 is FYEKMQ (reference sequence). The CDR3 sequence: CASSFPLTVTDTQYF. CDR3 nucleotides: TGTGCCAGCAGCTTCCCCTTGACAGTAACAGATACGCAGTATTTT.

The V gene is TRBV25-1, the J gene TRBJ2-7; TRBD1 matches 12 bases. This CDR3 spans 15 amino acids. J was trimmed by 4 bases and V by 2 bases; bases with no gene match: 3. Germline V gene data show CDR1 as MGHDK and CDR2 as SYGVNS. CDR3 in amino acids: CASSEPGQGAYEQYF. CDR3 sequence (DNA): TGTGCCAGCAGTGAACCGGGACAGGGGGCTTACGAGCAGTACTTC.

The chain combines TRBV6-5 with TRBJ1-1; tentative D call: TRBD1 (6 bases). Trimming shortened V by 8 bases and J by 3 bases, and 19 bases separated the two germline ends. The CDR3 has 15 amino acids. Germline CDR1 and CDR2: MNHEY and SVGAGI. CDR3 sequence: CASEAHRARHTEAFF. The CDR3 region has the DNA TGTGCCAGCGAAGCTCACAGGGCAAGGCACACTGAAGCTTTCTTT.